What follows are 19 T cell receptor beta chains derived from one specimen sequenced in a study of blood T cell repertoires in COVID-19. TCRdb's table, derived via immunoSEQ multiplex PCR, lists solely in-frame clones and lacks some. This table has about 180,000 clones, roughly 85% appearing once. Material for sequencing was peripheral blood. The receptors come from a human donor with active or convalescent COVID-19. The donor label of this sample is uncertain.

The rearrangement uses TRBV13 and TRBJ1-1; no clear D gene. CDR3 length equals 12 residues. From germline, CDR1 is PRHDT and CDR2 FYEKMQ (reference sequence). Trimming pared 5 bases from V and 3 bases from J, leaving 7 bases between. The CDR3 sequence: CASSPRHTEAFF. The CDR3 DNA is TGTGCCAGCAGCCCTAGGCACACTGAAGCTTTCTTT.

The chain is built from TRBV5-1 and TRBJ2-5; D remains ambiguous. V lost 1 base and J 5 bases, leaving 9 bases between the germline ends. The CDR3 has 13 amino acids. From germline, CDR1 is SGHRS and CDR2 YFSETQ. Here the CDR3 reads CASSLNLRETQYF. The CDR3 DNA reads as TGCGCCAGCAGCTTGAATTTGAGGGAGACCCAGTACTTC.

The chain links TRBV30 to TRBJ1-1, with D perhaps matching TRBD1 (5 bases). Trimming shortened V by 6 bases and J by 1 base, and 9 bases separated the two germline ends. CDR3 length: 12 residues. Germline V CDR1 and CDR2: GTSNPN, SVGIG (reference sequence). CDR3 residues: CACNQGNTEAFF. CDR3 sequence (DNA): TGTGCCTGTAATCAGGGGAACACTGAAGCTTTCTTT. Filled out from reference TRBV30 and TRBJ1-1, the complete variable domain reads SQTIHQWPATLVQPVGSPLSLECTVEGTSNPNLYWYRQAAGRGLQLLFYSVGIGQISSEVPQNLSASRPQDRQFILSSKKLLLSDSGFYLCACNQGNTEAFFGQGTRLTVV.

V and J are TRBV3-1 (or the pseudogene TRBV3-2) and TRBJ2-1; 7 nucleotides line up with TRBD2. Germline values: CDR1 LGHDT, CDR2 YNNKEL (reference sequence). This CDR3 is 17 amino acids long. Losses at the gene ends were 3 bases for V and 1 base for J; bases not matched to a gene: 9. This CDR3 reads CASSQASAGTSYNEQFF. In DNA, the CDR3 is TGTGCCAGCAGCCAGGCCTCAGCGGGAACGTCCTACAATGAGCAGTTCTTC.

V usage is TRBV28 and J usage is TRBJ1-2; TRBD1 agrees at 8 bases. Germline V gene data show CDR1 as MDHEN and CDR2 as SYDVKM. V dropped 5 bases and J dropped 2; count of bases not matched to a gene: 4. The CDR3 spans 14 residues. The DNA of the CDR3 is TGTGCCAGCAGTCCAACAGGGGGAAACTATGGCTACACCTTC. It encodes CASSPTGGNYGYTF.

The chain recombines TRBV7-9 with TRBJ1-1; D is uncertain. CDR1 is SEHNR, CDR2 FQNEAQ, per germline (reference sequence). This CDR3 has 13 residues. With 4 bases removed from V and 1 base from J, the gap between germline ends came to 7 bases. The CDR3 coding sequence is TGTGCCAGCAGCTACGAGTCGAACACTGAAGCTTTCTTT. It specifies CASSYESNTEAFF.

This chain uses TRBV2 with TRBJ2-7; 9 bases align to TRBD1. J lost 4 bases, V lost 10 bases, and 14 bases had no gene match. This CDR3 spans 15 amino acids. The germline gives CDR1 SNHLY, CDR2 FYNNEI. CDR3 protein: CATNPGTGFLYEQYF. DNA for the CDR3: TGTGCCACCAACCCCGGGACAGGGTTTCTGTACGAGCAGTACTTC.

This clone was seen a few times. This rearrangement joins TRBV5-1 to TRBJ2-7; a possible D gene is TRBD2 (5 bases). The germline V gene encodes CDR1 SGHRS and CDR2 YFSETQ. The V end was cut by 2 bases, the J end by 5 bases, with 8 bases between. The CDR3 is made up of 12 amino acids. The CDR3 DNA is TGCGCCAGCAGCTTTAACGGGGACGAGCAGTACTTC. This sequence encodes CASSFNGDEQYF. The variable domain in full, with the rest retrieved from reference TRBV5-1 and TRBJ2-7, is KAGVTQTPRYLIKTRGQQVTLSCSPISGHRSVSWYQQTPGQGLQFLFEYFSETQRNKGNFPGRFSGRQFSNSRSEMNVSTLELGDSALYLCASSFNGDEQYFGPGTRLTVT.

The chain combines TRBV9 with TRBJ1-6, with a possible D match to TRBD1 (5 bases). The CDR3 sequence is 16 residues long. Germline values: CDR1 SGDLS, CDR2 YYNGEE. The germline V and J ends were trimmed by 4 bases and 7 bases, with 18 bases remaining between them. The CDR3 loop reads CASSPLNGGWNSPLHF. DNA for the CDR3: TGTGCCAGCAGCCCCCTCAATGGGGGGTGGAATTCACCCCTCCACTTT.

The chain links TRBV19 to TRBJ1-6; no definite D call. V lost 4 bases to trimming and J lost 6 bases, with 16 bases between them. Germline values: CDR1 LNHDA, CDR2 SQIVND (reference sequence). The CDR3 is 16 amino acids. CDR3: CASSRTTRNVNSPLHF. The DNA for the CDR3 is TGTGCCAGTAGTAGGACTACTCGAAACGTTAATTCACCCCTCCACTTT.

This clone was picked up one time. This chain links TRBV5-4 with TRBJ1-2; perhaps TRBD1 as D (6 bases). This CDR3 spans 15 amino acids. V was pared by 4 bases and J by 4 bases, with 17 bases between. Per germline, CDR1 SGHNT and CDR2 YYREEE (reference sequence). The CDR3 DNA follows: TGTGCCAGCAGCAAGGACAGTAAGGCGCTCTATGGCTACACCTTC. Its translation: CASSKDSKALYGYTF. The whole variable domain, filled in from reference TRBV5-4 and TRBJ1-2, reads ETGVTQSPTHLIKTRGQQVTLRCSSQSGHNTVSWYQQALGQGPQFIFQYYREEENGRGNFPPRFSGLQFPNYSSELNVNALELDDSALYLCASSKDSKALYGYTFGSGTRLTVV.

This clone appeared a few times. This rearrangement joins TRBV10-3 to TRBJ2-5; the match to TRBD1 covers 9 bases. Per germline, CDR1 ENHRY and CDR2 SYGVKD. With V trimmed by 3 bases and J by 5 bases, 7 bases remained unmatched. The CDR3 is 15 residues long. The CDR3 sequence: CAISDTGGSVETQYF. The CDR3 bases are TGTGCCATCAGTGATACAGGGGGCTCGGTGGAGACCCAGTACTTC.

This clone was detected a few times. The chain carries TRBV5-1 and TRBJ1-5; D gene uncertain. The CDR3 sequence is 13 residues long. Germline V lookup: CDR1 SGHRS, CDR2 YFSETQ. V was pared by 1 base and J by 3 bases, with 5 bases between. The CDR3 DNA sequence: TGCGCCAGCAGCTTGTACACCAATCAGCCCCAGCATTTT. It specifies CASSLYTNQPQHF.

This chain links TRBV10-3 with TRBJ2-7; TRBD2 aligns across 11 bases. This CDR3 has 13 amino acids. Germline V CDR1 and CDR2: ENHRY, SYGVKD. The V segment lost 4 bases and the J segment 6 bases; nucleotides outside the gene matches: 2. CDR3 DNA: TGTGCCATCAGTGGAACTAGCGGGAGCGAGCAGTACTTC. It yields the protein CAISGTSGSEQYF.

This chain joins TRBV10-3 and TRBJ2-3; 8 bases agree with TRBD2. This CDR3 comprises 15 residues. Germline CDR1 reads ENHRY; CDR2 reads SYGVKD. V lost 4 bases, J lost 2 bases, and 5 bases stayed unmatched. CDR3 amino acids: CAISGRGDLTDTQYF. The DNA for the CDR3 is TGTGCCATCAGTGGGCGGGGGGACCTCACAGATACGCAGTATTTT.

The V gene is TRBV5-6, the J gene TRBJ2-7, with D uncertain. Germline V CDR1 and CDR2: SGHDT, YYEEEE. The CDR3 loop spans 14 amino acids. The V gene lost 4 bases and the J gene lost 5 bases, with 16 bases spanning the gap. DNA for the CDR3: TGTGCCAGCAGCCGTTGGTCCACACCCAACGAGCAGTACTTC. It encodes CASSRWSTPNEQYF.

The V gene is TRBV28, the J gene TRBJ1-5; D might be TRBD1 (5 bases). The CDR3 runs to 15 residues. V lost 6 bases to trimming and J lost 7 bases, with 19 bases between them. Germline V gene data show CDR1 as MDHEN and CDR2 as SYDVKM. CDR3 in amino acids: CASRPPLGVGQPQHF. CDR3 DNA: TGTGCCAGCAGACCTCCCTTAGGGGTGGGGCAGCCCCAGCATTTT.

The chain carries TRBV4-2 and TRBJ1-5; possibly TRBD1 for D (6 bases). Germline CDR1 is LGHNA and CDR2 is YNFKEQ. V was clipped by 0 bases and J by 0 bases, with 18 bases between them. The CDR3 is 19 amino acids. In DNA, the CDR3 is TGTGCCAGCAGCCAAGATCCTCAGGGGCCGGGATATAGCAATCAGCCCCAGCATTTT. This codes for CASSQDPQGPGYSNQPQHF.

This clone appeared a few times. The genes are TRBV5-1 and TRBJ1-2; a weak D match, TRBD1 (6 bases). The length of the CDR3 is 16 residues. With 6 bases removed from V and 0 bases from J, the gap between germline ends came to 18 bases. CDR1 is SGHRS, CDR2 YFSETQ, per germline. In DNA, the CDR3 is TGCGCCAGCAACCCGCAACAGGGAGTAGCTAACTATGGCTACACCTTC. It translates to CASNPQQGVANYGYTF.